What follows are 21 T cell receptor beta chains derived from one specimen sequenced in a study of T cell changes during pregnancy in multiple sclerosis. Method: immunoSEQ multiplex PCR; TCRdb's copy keeps in-frame clones and lacks some. The table records about 31,000 clones, about 89% of them present only once. Specimen: CD8+ T cells from peripheral blood mononuclear cells, collected in the second trimester of pregnancy. The receptors originated from a female donor with multiple sclerosis, enrolled in a pregnancy study.

The rearrangement joins TRBV4-3 to TRBJ2-7; TRBD2 is a possible D gene (5 bases). The V end was cut by 0 bases, the J end by 3 bases, with 12 bases between. Germline V gene sequence: CDR1 LGHNA, CDR2 YSLEER. The CDR3 loop spans 15 amino acids. The CDR3: CASSQDLSEYYEQYF. The CDR3 DNA follows: TGCGCCAGCAGCCAAGATCTTAGCGAGTACTACGAGCAGTACTTC.

V is TRBV6-1 and J is TRBJ2-5, with TRBD2 matching 9 bases. The CDR3 spans 13 residues. Germline values: CDR1 MNHNS, CDR2 SASEGT. Trimming took 7 bases from V and 7 from J; bases not matched to a gene: 7. CDR3 in DNA: TGTGCCAGCACCGGACTAGCGTCTTGGACCCAGTACTTC. Its translation is CASTGLASWTQYF.

In DNA, the CDR3 is TGCGCCAGCAGCCAAGATTGGGACGCAGGGGGCTTGGAGACCCAGTACTTC. It yields the protein CASSQDWDAGGLETQYF. This chain uses TRBV4-3 with TRBJ2-5; 8 nucleotides line up with TRBD1. The V gene end was trimmed by 0 bases and the J gene end by 5 bases; junction bases not matched to a gene: 11. This CDR3 is 17 amino acids long. CDR1 is LGHNA and CDR2 is YSLEER in the germline V gene.

The gene calls are TRBV27 and TRBJ2-1, with 11 bases lining up with TRBD2. The J segment lost 4 bases and the V segment lost 0 bases, leaving 5 bases of the junction unmatched. The CDR3 contains 17 residues. CDR1 is MNHEY, CDR2 SMNVEV, per germline (reference sequence). This CDR3 is CASSLSSRLAGYNEQFF. The CDR3 nucleotides are TGTGCCAGCAGTTTATCCTCAAGACTAGCGGGGTACAATGAGCAGTTCTTC.

V is TRBV6-1 and J is TRBJ2-7; the D gene is possibly TRBD2 (5 bases). This CDR3 has 13 residues. Germline CDR1 MNHNS, CDR2 SASEGT. With 6 bases removed from V and 8 bases from J, the gap between germline ends came to 17 bases. The CDR3 sequence: CASSVLGDDKQYF. CDR3 sequence (DNA): TGTGCCAGCAGCGTCCTCGGGGATGACAAGCAGTACTTC.

The chain couples TRBV27 to TRBJ2-7; 9 bases align to TRBD1. Germline V gives CDR1 MNHEY, CDR2 SMNVEV (reference sequence). The CDR3 runs 19 residues. The trim removed 3 bases at V and 3 bases at J, leaving 18 bases unmatched. CDR3 amino acids: CASSFLRPGGGQGYYEQYF. Here the CDR3 DNA reads TGTGCCAGCAGTTTTCTGCGCCCCGGTGGGGGACAGGGCTACTACGAGCAGTACTTC.

V gene TRBV29-1 combines with J gene TRBJ2-1; no clear D gene. V was shortened by 5 bases and J by 5 bases, with 10 bases between the two germline ends. The CDR3 runs 12 residues. The germline CDR1 and CDR2 sequences are SQVTM and ANQGSEA. CDR3: CSVKLHNNEQFF. The CDR3 DNA reads TGCAGCGTTAAGCTCCATAACAATGAGCAGTTCTTC.

The chain is built from TRBV19 and TRBJ1-3; D not resolved. The germline CDR1 and CDR2 sequences are LNHDA and SQIVND (reference sequence). The CDR3 has 17 residues. V was pared by 5 bases and J by 0 bases, with 17 bases between. Here the CDR3 DNA reads TGTGCCAGTAGTCTCTCGGGAGGAACGACCTCTGGAAACACCATATATTTT. The encoded protein is CASSLSGGTTSGNTIYF.

The rearrangement links TRBV7-9 to TRBJ2-2; D is unclear. The CDR3 has 13 residues. Between the trimmed V and J ends, which lost 5 bases and 2 bases, there was a span of 6 bases. Germline-derived CDR1 and CDR2 are SEHNR and FQNEAQ (reference sequence). CDR3 coding DNA: TGTGCCAGCAGCAACACAAACACCGGGGAGCTGTTTTTT. Protein product: CASSNTNTGELFF. Together with reference TRBV7-9 and TRBJ2-2, the CDR3 gives the full variable domain: DTGVSQNPRHKITKRGQNVTFRCDPISEHNRLYWYRQTLGQGPEFLTYFQNEAQLEKSRLLSDRFSAERPKGSFSTLEIQRTEQGDSAMYLCASSNTNTGELFFGEGSRLTVL.

The chain has TRBV27 and TRBJ2-7, with TRBD1 matching 8 bases. The ends lost 2 bases at V and 2 bases at J; junction bases unmatched: 5. There are 15 residues in the CDR3. Germline V gene data show CDR1 as MNHEY and CDR2 as SMNVEV (reference sequence). The CDR3, as DNA: TGTGCCAGCAGTTTAACCCTGGACAGGGCCTACGAGCAGTACTTC. Amino acids: CASSLTLDRAYEQYF.

The J gene is TRBJ2-3, the V gene TRBV5-1; possibly TRBD2 for D (6 bases). Trimming stripped 3 bases from V and 4 bases from J, with 15 bases between. The germline CDR1 and CDR2 sequences are SGHRS and YFSETQ. The length of the CDR3 is 15 residues. The CDR3 region has the DNA TGCGCCAGCAGCTGGTGGGGGGAACCAGCAGATACGCAGTATTTT. Amino acid sequence: CASSWWGEPADTQYF.

This chain links TRBV11-2 with TRBJ2-7, with D perhaps matching TRBD1 (6 bases). This CDR3 spans 15 amino acids. The germline V gene has CDR1 SGHAT and CDR2 FQNNGV. The V gene lost 2 bases and the J gene lost 4 bases, with 15 bases spanning the gap. CDR3 DNA sequence: TGTGCCAGCAGCTTAAGTTCAGGGGCCCCGTACGAGCAGTACTTC. Its translation: CASSLSSGAPYEQYF.

The sample holds one count of this clone. V and J are TRBV11-2 and TRBJ2-2, with TRBD2 matching over 10 bases. The CDR3 consists of 17 residues. V lost 2 bases to trimming and J lost 2 bases; unmatched junction nucleotides: 5. Germline CDR1 SGHAT, CDR2 FQNNGV. CDR3 sequence reads: CASSLSSGRSNTGELFF. The CDR3 coding sequence is TGTGCCAGCAGCTTAAGTAGCGGGAGGAGTAACACCGGGGAGCTGTTTTTT.

The genes are TRBV2 and TRBJ2-1; D perhaps matches TRBD2 (6 bases). The germline gives CDR1 SNHLY, CDR2 FYNNEI. The CDR3 has 12 residues. V was cut by 7 bases and J by 10 bases, with 14 bases left in between. CDR3 sequence: CASNAGRLEQFF. In DNA, the CDR3 is TGTGCCAGCAACGCAGGGAGGCTAGAGCAGTTCTTC.

This sequence joins TRBV6-1 and TRBJ2-3; the D gene is possibly TRBD2 (6 bases). The V end lost 7 bases, the J end lost 3 bases, and 14 bases lay between the germline ends. CDR1 is MNHNS, CDR2 SASEGT, per germline. The CDR3 loop spans 14 amino acids. The CDR3 sequence is CASTRAGSTDTQYF. The DNA for the CDR3 is TGTGCCAGCACCAGGGCGGGGAGTACAGATACGCAGTATTTT.

The chain joins TRBV11-3 to TRBJ2-5; a possible D gene is TRBD2 (5 bases). CDR3 size: 16 residues. V lost 4 bases and J lost 8, with 23 bases in between. The germline V gene encodes CDR1 SGHNT and CDR2 YENEEA. The CDR3 is CASSSLLGRSITTQYF. CDR3 DNA sequence: TGTGCCAGCAGCTCATTACTAGGTAGAAGTATTACAACCCAGTACTTC.

The V gene is TRBV28, the J gene TRBJ2-7; D might be TRBD1 (6 bases). Trimming pared 5 bases from V and 3 bases from J, leaving 26 bases between. The V gene's germline CDR1 is MDHEN and CDR2 SYDVKM. The CDR3 is made up of 18 amino acids. The CDR3 DNA follows: TGTGCCAGCAGTCTCGACAGGAGAACAGGGTACGAGTTCTACGAGCAGTACTTC. Its protein is CASSLDRRTGYEFYEQYF.

The chain links TRBV29-1 to TRBJ1-3; 7 nucleotides align to TRBD1. The CDR3 loop spans 14 amino acids. Trimming took 7 bases from V and 0 from J; bases not matched to a gene: 6. Germline assignment: CDR1 SQVTM and CDR2 ANQGSEA. The CDR3, as DNA: TGCAGCGGCGGGGACAGAAGCTCTGGAAACACCATATATTTT. Amino acids: CSGGDRSSGNTIYF.

This chain uses TRBV5-6 with TRBJ2-7; perhaps TRBD2 as D (6 bases). V lost 2 bases, J lost 0 bases, and 6 bases lay in between. Germline CDR1 is SGHDT and CDR2 is YYEEEE. This CDR3 has 13 amino acids. CDR3 in DNA: TGTGCCAGCAGCTTCGGGAGCTCCTACGAGCAGTACTTC. Its protein product is CASSFGSSYEQYF.

The rearrangement uses TRBV6-4 and TRBJ2-2; D might be TRBD1 (6 bases). The CDR3 contains 14 residues. Germline V gives CDR1 MRHNA, CDR2 SNTAGT. Trimming stripped 3 bases from V and 2 bases from J, with 7 bases between. CDR3 coding DNA: TGTGCCAGCAGTGAGGGGACAAACACCGGGGAGCTGTTTTTT. This sequence encodes CASSEGTNTGELFF.

The chain joins TRBV28 to TRBJ1-5; 8 bases map to TRBD1. The germline CDR1 and CDR2 sequences are MDHEN and SYDVKM. The CDR3 has 16 residues. Here the CDR3 DNA reads TGTGCAATACAGGGGGGGCGGGAGGGTAGCAATCAGCCCCAGCATTTT. Translation gives CAIQGGREGSNQPQHF.